This T cell receptor beta chain was identified during a study of blood T cells in healthy people across ages. Primers used in a second PCR of about 7 to 12 cycles were a sample-barcoded 5' primer and a J-beta primer mix. TCRdb fed the 5' RACE reads into MiXCR, producing one record per CDR3 protein. The top ten hold 9% to 9.5% of the sample, which has 600,000 to 850,000 distinct CDR3 sequences, around 25% seen once. This clonotype was counted a few times. The same data also went into a second study, on T cells of mothers and their children.

The sequence came from a boy younger than 18 in good health. The sequenced material came from blood.

The CDR3 loop reads CASSLAPRLAVHEQYF. The CDR3 DNA follows: TGTGCCAGCAGCTTAGCGCCGAGACTAGCAGTCCACGAGCAGTACTTC. V usage is TRBV7-8 and J usage is TRBJ2-7; 7 bases align to TRBD2. The V gene end was trimmed by 0 bases and the J gene end by 5 bases; junction bases not matched to a gene: 10. The CDR3 totals 16 residues. Germline values: CDR1 SGHVS, CDR2 FQNEAQ.